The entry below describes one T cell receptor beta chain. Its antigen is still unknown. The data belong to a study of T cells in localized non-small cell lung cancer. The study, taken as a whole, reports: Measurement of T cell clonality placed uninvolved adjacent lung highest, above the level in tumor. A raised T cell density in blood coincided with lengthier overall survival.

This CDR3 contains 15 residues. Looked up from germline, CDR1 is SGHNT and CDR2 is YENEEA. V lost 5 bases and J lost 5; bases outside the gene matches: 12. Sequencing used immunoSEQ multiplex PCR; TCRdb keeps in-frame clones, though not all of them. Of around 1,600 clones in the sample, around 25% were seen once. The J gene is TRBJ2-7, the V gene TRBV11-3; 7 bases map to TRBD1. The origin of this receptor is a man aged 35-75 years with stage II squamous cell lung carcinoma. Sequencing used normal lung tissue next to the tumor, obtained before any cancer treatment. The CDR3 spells CASSRGGAGNNEQYF. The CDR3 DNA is TGTGCCAGCAGCAGAGGGGGCGCTGGAAATAACGAGCAGTACTTC.